These 30 T cell receptor beta chains were all obtained from the same sample, sequenced in a study of CD8+ T cells in alopecia areata. In each case, RNA was isolated and then reverse transcribed into cDNA as the sequencing template. TCRdb's copy holds only in-frame clones and misses some; the assay was immunoSEQ multiplex PCR. The table has 140,000 or so clones, approximately 51% seen once. Sequences were derived from CD4+ T cells sorted from blood, sampled at week 0. Receptors were obtained from a human donor with alopecia areata.

This clone has a handful of counts. Additional DNA sequences in this sample encode the identical CDR3. The V and J genes are TRBV29-1 and TRBJ2-6; D gene ambiguous. With 2 bases removed from V and 1 base from J, the gap between germline ends came to 6 bases. The CDR3 contains 14 residues. CDR1 SQVTM and CDR2 ANQGSEA come from the germline V gene. The CDR3 protein is CSVERVSGANVLTF. DNA of the CDR3: TGCAGCGTTGAAAGAGTGTCTGGGGCCAACGTCCTGACTTTC.

In its sample, this clone was seen a few times. V gene TRBV7-2 combines with J gene TRBJ2-3; TRBD2 agrees at 7 bases. The CDR3 is made up of 15 amino acids. CDR1 and CDR2 from the germline V gene are SGHTA and FQGNSA. V shed 3 bases and J 2 bases; nucleotides not matched to a gene: 5. The CDR3 nucleotides are TGTGCCAGCAGCTTCCGGGGACTAACCACAGATACGCAGTATTTT. It codes for CASSFRGLTTDTQYF.

The chain links TRBV6-6 to TRBJ2-7; D possibly matches TRBD1 or TRBD2 (5 bases each). Trimming took off 6 bases at V and 4 bases at J, with 22 bases between the two ends. Germline CDR1 reads MNHNY; CDR2 reads SVGAGI (reference sequence). The CDR3 extends over 16 amino acids. CDR3 DNA: TGTGCCAGCAGAGGGGATGGTGTCGGGGATTCGTACGAGCAGTACTTC. It codes for CASRGDGVGDSYEQYF.

In its sample, this clone was seen a few times. V and J are TRBV27 and TRBJ2-3, with D possibly being TRBD2 (6 bases). V lost 4 bases and J 0 bases, leaving 11 bases between the germline ends. The CDR3 extends over 15 amino acids. Germline V lookup: CDR1 MNHEY, CDR2 SMNVEV (reference sequence). The CDR3 sequence is CASSSIGGSTDTQYF. Here the CDR3 DNA reads TGTGCCAGCAGTTCAATCGGGGGAAGCACAGATACGCAGTATTTT.

V usage is TRBV6-5 and J usage is TRBJ1-1; D not certain. CDR1 is MNHEY and CDR2 is SVGAGI in the germline V gene. The CDR3 is 15 amino acids. Trimming left V 5 bases short and J 5 bases short, with 18 bases between. The DNA for the CDR3 is TGTGCCAGCAGTAGGCAGGTGGGGATGGGAACTGAAGCTTTCTTT. Amino acids: CASSRQVGMGTEAFF.

Turning to this clone: Other DNA variants within this sample encode the same CDR3. The gene calls are TRBV5-1 and TRBJ2-5, with 9 bases identical to TRBD1. Germline lookup yields CDR1 SGHRS and CDR2 YFSETQ. The ends lost 3 bases at V and 5 bases at J; junction bases unmatched: 5. The CDR3 is made up of 14 amino acids. CDR3: CASSSGQGRETQYF. CDR3 in DNA: TGCGCCAGCAGCTCGGGACAGGGTCGGGAGACCCAGTACTTC.

There are a few counts of this clone. The chain employs TRBV5-4 and TRBJ2-6; 10 bases are shared with TRBD1. The germline V gene has CDR1 SGHNT and CDR2 YYREEE (reference sequence). The J segment lost 2 bases and the V segment lost 3 bases, leaving 2 bases of the junction unmatched. This CDR3 is 16 amino acids long. The CDR3 protein is CASSSGQGPGANVLTF. CDR3 bases: TGTGCCAGCAGCTCGGGACAGGGGCCTGGGGCCAACGTCCTGACTTTC.

In this sample, this clone turned up a few times. The chain recombines TRBV25-1 with TRBJ2-7, with 10 bases that match TRBD1. Trimming removed 4 bases from V and 4 bases from J; junction bases left unmatched: 7. Per germline, CDR1 MGHDK and CDR2 SYGVNS. This CDR3 has 15 amino acids. The CDR3 protein is CASSGLGQGRYEQYF. In DNA form, the CDR3 reads TGTGCCAGCAGTGGCCTGGGACAGGGGAGGTACGAGCAGTACTTC.

This chain uses TRBV27 with TRBJ2-5, with 7 bases aligning to TRBD1. The CDR3 runs 13 residues. Losses at the gene ends were 6 bases for V and 7 bases for J; bases not matched to a gene: 8. Germline assignment: CDR1 MNHEY and CDR2 SMNVEV (reference sequence). CDR3 residues: CASRPDRRLTQYF. In DNA form, the CDR3 reads TGTGCCAGCAGACCGGACAGGAGGTTGACCCAGTACTTC.

The J gene is TRBJ2-1, the V gene TRBV7-8; 9 nucleotides line up with TRBD2. CDR3 length equals 16 residues. The germline V gene has CDR1 SGHVS and CDR2 FQNEAQ. The V gene end was trimmed by 1 base and the J gene end by 7 bases; junction bases not matched to a gene: 8. The CDR3 DNA is TGTGCCAGCAGCTTAGAGCAGCGGGGGGCGAAGAATGAGCAGTTCTTC. Translation: CASSLEQRGAKNEQFF.

This sequence joins TRBV7-2 and TRBJ2-7; D is unclear. Trimming removed 7 bases from V and 3 bases from J, with 16 bases in between. The V gene's germline CDR1 is SGHTA and CDR2 FQGNSA. The CDR3 contains 14 residues. DNA of the CDR3: TGTGCCAGCACCGCCCGGGTGGGGAACTACGAGCAGTACTTC. Amino acid sequence: CASTARVGNYEQYF.

This chain joins TRBV29-1 and TRBJ1-2; no clear D. Between the trimmed V and J ends, which lost 3 bases and 8 bases, there was a span of 10 bases. Germline V CDR1 and CDR2: SQVTM, ANQGSEA. The CDR3 length is 11 residues. CDR3: CSVDPMEGYTF. The CDR3 DNA follows: TGCAGCGTTGACCCCATGGAAGGCTACACCTTC. Full variable domain (remainder filled in from reference TRBV29-1 and TRBJ1-2): SAVISQKPSRDICQRGTSLTIQCQVDSQVTMMFWYRQQPGQSLTLIATANQGSEATYESGFVIDKFPISRPNLTFSTLTVSNMSPEDSSIYLCSVDPMEGYTFGSGTRLTVV.

This clone was detected a few times. The V gene is TRBV7-2, the J gene TRBJ2-1, with TRBD2 identical over 9 bases. Germline V gives CDR1 SGHTA, CDR2 FQGNSA. Trimming cost V 3 bases and J 8 bases; bases outside gene matches: 5. The CDR3 has 14 residues. The CDR3 sequence: CASSFGLAIDEQFF. CDR3 nucleotide sequence: TGTGCCAGCAGCTTCGGACTAGCGATCGATGAGCAGTTCTTC. Full variable domain (missing parts from reference TRBV7-2 and TRBJ2-1): GAGVSQSPSNKVTEKGKDVELRCDPISGHTALYWYRQSLGQGLEFLIYFQGNSAPDKSGLPSDRFSAERTGGSVSTLTIQRTQQEDSAVYLCASSFGLAIDEQFFGPGTRLTVL.

This clone was seen only a few times. The chain links TRBV10-3 to TRBJ2-5; D is perhaps TRBD1 (6 bases). This CDR3 region has 15 residues. V lost 2 bases and J lost 6, with 16 bases in between. In germline, CDR1 is ENHRY, CDR2 SYGVKD. CDR3 sequence reads: CAISEPTGSSQTQYF. The DNA of the CDR3 is TGTGCCATCAGTGAGCCTACAGGGTCTTCACAGACCCAGTACTTC.

V is TRBV10-3 and J is TRBJ2-5; D may be TRBD2 (6 bases). Germline CDR1 is ENHRY and CDR2 is SYGVKD. Trimming pared 10 bases from V and 1 base from J, leaving 10 bases between. The CDR3 has 12 residues. The CDR3 DNA follows: TGTGCCACGTCTAGCGCCCAAGAGACCCAGTACTTC. Its protein is CATSSAQETQYF.

The V gene is TRBV29-1, the J gene TRBJ1-2, with 9 bases that match TRBD1. The CDR3 spans 13 residues. V lost 8 bases and J lost 7; bases outside the gene matches: 11. In germline, CDR1 is SQVTM, CDR2 ANQGSEA. The CDR3 bases are TGCAGCTCCCTAGGGGACAGGGAAGGTGGCTACACCTTC. This translates into CSSLGDREGGYTF.

This clone was seen a single time. Other DNA sequences in this sample translate to the same CDR3. The rearrangement links TRBV5-1 to TRBJ2-7; a possible D gene is TRBD2 (5 bases). Between the trimmed V and J ends, which lost 4 bases and 4 bases, there was a span of 9 bases. The CDR3 consists of 12 residues. Germline V gives CDR1 SGHRS, CDR2 YFSETQ. The CDR3 here is CASSPDLYEQYF. As DNA, the CDR3 is TGCGCCAGCAGCCCGGACTTGTACGAGCAGTACTTC.

The V call is TRBV4-1, the J call TRBJ1-1, with TRBD1 matching over 11 bases. This CDR3 has 14 residues. Germline V gene lookup returns CDR1 MGHRA and CDR2 YSYEKL. V lost 2 bases, J lost 6 bases, and 2 bases stayed unmatched. CDR3 nucleotides: TGCGCCAGCAGCCAACCGGGACAGGGGGCTGAAGCTTTCTTT. It encodes CASSQPGQGAEAFF.

The V gene is TRBV29-1, the J gene TRBJ1-1, with D uncertain. CDR1 is SQVTM and CDR2 is ANQGSEA in the germline V gene. The V end lost 4 bases, the J end lost 1 base, and 10 bases lay between the germline ends. The length of the CDR3 is 13 residues. CDR3 protein: CSVAPSRNTEAFF. CDR3 coding DNA: TGCAGCGTTGCCCCCAGCAGGAACACTGAAGCTTTCTTT. The full variable domain, its missing parts supplied by reference TRBV29-1 and TRBJ1-1, is SAVISQKPSRDICQRGTSLTIQCQVDSQVTMMFWYRQQPGQSLTLIATANQGSEATYESGFVIDKFPISRPNLTFSTLTVSNMSPEDSSIYLCSVAPSRNTEAFFGQGTRLTVV.

About this clone: Other nucleotide sequences from this sample produce the same CDR3. This chain links TRBV7-9 with TRBJ2-6; the D gene is possibly TRBD1 (6 bases). Germline values: CDR1 SEHNR, CDR2 FQNEAQ (reference sequence). This CDR3 is 15 amino acids long. V was clipped by 5 bases and J by 1 base, with 9 bases between them. CDR3 sequence: CASSRTGSGANVLTF. The CDR3 bases are TGTGCCAGCAGCAGAACAGGGTCTGGGGCCAACGTCCTGACTTTC. Using reference TRBV7-9 and TRBJ2-6 for the parts outside the CDR3, the full variable domain is DTGVSQNPRHKITKRGQNVTFRCDPISEHNRLYWYRQTLGQGPEFLTYFQNEAQLEKSRLLSDRFSAERPKGSFSTLEIQRTEQGDSAMYLCASSRTGSGANVLTFGAGSRLTVL.

This clone has just one count. The V gene is TRBV29-1, the J gene TRBJ2-2; 8 bases fit TRBD1. J gave up 8 bases and V 6 bases, and 5 bases lay outside the gene matches. The CDR3 runs 12 residues. The germline V gene encodes CDR1 SQVTM and CDR2 ANQGSEA. CDR3 sequence (DNA): TGCAGCGTAACCCAGGGGGCTGGGGAGCTGTTTTTT. This translates into CSVTQGAGELFF.

This rearrangement joins TRBV6-5 to TRBJ2-1; 9 nucleotides agree with TRBD1. V gave up 6 bases and J gave up 2 bases; unmatched junction bases: 5. This CDR3 is 15 amino acids long. Germline CDR1 is MNHEY and CDR2 is SVGAGI. The chain's CDR3 is CASSPQGAPYNEQFF. In DNA, the CDR3 is TGTGCCAGCAGCCCACAGGGGGCTCCCTACAATGAGCAGTTCTTC.

The chain couples TRBV29-1 to TRBJ2-3; D is unclear. Germline V gene lookup returns CDR1 SQVTM and CDR2 ANQGSEA. The CDR3 loop spans 11 amino acids. V gave up 5 bases and J gave up 0 bases, with 3 bases separating them. The CDR3: CSVTSTDTQYF. The CDR3 nucleotides are TGCAGCGTTACTAGCACAGATACGCAGTATTTT.

V and J are TRBV7-2 and TRBJ2-1; the match to TRBD2 covers 7 bases. The CDR3 length is 12 residues. Per germline, CDR1 SGHTA and CDR2 FQGNSA. V gave up 4 bases and J gave up 10 bases; unmatched junction bases: 4. The CDR3 sequence is CASSWFSGEQFF. CDR3 coding DNA: TGTGCCAGCAGCTGGTTTAGCGGGGAGCAGTTCTTC. The whole variable domain, remainder taken from reference TRBV7-2 and TRBJ2-1, is GAGVSQSPSNKVTEKGKDVELRCDPISGHTALYWYRQSLGQGLEFLIYFQGNSAPDKSGLPSDRFSAERTGGSVSTLTIQRTQQEDSAVYLCASSWFSGEQFFGPGTRLTVL.

CDR3 bases: TGTGCCTCCCCGCGCGGGACAGGGACCATTAATGAAAAACTGTTTTTT. Protein sequence: CASPRGTGTINEKLFF. The chain recombines TRBV30 with TRBJ1-4; 9 bases fit TRBD1. The V and J ends lost 7 bases and 4 bases, in that order; junction bases with no gene match: 13. The CDR3 extends over 16 amino acids. CDR1 is GTSNPN and CDR2 is SVGIG in the germline V gene (reference sequence).

This sequence joins TRBV6-5 and TRBJ2-1; 9 positions match TRBD2. The junction had 7 bases not matched to a gene; V was cut back by 2 bases and J by 5 bases. Germline V gene lookup returns CDR1 MNHEY and CDR2 SVGAGI. This CDR3 is 16 amino acids long. CDR3 in amino acids: CASSYVGGRVDNEQFF. The DNA for the CDR3 is TGTGCCAGCAGTTACGTTGGCGGGAGGGTAGACAATGAGCAGTTCTTC.

This clone was seen more than once but under ten times. The V gene is TRBV5-4, the J gene TRBJ1-3; D is uncertain. Germline CDR1 reads SGHNT; CDR2 reads YYREEE (reference sequence). V lost 2 bases and J lost 7, with 13 bases in between. This CDR3 comprises 14 residues. This chain's CDR3 is CASSLPGPSNTIYF. The CDR3, as DNA: TGTGCCAGCAGCTTACCCGGTCCTAGTAACACCATATATTTT.

The chain recombines TRBV19 with TRBJ1-5, with D uncertain. V was cut by 3 bases and J by 3 bases, with 9 bases left in between. The germline V gene encodes CDR1 LNHDA and CDR2 SQIVND (reference sequence). The CDR3 has 14 amino acids. DNA for the CDR3: TGTGCCAGTAGTATGGGCCAGGCCAATCAGCCCCAGCATTTT. It is translated as CASSMGQANQPQHF.

The CDR3 is CASSLVGTRNNEQFF. DNA for the CDR3: TGTGCCAGCAGCTTGGTAGGGACTAGGAACAATGAGCAGTTCTTC. V gene TRBV5-4 combines with J gene TRBJ2-1; 8 nucleotides line up with TRBD2. The CDR3 has 15 amino acids. V shed 0 bases, J shed 5 bases, and the junction held 4 bases outside the gene matches. The germline CDR1 and CDR2 sequences are SGHNT and YYREEE (reference sequence).

The chain employs TRBV19 and TRBJ2-1; D possibly corresponds to TRBD2 (6 bases). V lost 5 bases to trimming and J lost 9 bases, with 14 bases between them. The CDR3 loop spans 13 amino acids. From germline, CDR1 is LNHDA and CDR2 SQIVND (reference sequence). The CDR3 protein is CASSGTGVAEQFF. The CDR3, as DNA: TGTGCCAGTAGTGGTACGGGGGTAGCTGAGCAGTTCTTC.